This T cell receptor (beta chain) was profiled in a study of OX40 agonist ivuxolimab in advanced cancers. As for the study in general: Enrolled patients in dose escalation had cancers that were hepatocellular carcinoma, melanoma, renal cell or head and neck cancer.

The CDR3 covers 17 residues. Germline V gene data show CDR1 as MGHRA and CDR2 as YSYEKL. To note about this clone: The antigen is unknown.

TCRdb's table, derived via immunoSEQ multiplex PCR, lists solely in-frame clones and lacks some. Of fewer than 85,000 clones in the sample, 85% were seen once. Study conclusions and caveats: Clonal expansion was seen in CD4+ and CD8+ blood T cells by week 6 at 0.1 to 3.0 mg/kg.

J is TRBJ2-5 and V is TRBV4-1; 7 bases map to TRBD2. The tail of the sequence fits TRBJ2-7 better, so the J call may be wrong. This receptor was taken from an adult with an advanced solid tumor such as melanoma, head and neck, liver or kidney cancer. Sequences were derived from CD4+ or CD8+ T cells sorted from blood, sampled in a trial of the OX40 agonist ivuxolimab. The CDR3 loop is CASSQISGGLRRLEQYF. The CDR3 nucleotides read TGCGCCAGCAGCCAAATTTCGGGGGGACTAAGGAGGCTCGAGCAGTACTTC.